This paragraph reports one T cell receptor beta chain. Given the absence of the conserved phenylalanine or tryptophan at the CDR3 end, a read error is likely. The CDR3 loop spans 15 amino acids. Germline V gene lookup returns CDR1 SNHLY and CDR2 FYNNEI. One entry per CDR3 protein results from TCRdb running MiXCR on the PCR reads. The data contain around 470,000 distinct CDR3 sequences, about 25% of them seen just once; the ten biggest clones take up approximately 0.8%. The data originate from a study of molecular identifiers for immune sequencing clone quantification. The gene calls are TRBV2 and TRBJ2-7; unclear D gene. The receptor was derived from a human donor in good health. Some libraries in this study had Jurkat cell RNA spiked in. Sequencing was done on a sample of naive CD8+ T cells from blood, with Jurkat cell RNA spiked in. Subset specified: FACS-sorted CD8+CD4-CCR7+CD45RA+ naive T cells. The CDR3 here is CASSDLPPSSYAQYL. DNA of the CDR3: TGTGCCAGCAGTGATCTCCCCCCCAGCTCCTACGCGCAGTACCTC.